The subject of this entry is one T cell receptor beta chain. The length of the CDR3 is 13 residues. With 5 bases removed from V and 8 bases from J, the gap between germline ends came to 15 bases. Germline CDR1 is SGHVS and CDR2 is FQNEAQ. Libraries were prepared by immunoSEQ multiplex PCR; TCRdb keeps only in-frame clonotypes and omits some of them. The profile shows tens of thousands of clones, less than 85% of them singletons. The source of the sample is a study of pediatric ulcerative colitis. Ulcerative colitis patients received no immunosuppressive medication before the diagnostic colonoscopy. The sequencing input was blood. The chain links TRBV7-8 to TRBJ1-2; weak D call: TRBD1 (6 bases). The sequence was collected from a girl between 10 and 17 years old with moderate ulcerative colitis. The CDR3 nucleotides are TGTGCCAGCAGCGTCTCAGGGGTCGACGGCTACACCTTC. Residues: CASSVSGVDGYTF.